A single TCR beta chain is shown here with its context. Its antigen is unknown. The data stem from a study of T cell responses to AZD1222 COVID-19 vaccine. General study findings and limits: The reported proportion of spike-specific TCRs targeting unmutated variant regions was nearly half. Mostly white British, mostly female donors; authors suggested clonal diversity may be underestimated.

Clones were read by immunoSEQ multiplex PCR, and TCRdb kept only the in-frame ones, dropping some. Of some 66,000 clones in the sample, roughly 87% were seen once. J lost 5 bases, V lost 7 bases, and 11 bases had no gene match. The germline V gene has CDR1 MDHEN and CDR2 SYDVKM. The CDR3 runs to 17 residues. The source of this sequence is an adult who received the AZD1222 COVID-19 vaccine. Sequencing was performed on peripheral blood, taken 28 days after the second AZD1222 dose. The V call is TRBV28, the J call TRBJ2-2; 12 bases line up with TRBD2. DNA of the CDR3: TGTGCCAGCAACCTCGTCCGACTAGCGGGAGCAACCGGGGAGCTGTTTTTT. Amino acids: CASNLVRLAGATGELFF.